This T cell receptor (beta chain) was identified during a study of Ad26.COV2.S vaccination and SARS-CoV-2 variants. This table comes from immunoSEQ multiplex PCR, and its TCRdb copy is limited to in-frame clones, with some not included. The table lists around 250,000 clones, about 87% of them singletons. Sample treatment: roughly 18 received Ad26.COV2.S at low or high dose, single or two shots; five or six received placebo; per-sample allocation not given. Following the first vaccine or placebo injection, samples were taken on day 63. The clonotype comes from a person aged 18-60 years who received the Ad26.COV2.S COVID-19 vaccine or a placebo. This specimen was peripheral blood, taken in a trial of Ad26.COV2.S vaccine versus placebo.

The CDR3, as DNA: TGCGCCAGCAGTGACGGACGGGGAGAAGAAAAACTGTTTTTT. This encodes CASSDGRGEEKLFF. This sequence joins TRBV10-1 and TRBJ1-4, with unresolved D. V was pared by 3 bases and J by 8 bases, with 13 bases between. The CDR3 is 14 residues long. Germline values: CDR1 WNHNN, CDR2 SYGVQD (reference sequence).